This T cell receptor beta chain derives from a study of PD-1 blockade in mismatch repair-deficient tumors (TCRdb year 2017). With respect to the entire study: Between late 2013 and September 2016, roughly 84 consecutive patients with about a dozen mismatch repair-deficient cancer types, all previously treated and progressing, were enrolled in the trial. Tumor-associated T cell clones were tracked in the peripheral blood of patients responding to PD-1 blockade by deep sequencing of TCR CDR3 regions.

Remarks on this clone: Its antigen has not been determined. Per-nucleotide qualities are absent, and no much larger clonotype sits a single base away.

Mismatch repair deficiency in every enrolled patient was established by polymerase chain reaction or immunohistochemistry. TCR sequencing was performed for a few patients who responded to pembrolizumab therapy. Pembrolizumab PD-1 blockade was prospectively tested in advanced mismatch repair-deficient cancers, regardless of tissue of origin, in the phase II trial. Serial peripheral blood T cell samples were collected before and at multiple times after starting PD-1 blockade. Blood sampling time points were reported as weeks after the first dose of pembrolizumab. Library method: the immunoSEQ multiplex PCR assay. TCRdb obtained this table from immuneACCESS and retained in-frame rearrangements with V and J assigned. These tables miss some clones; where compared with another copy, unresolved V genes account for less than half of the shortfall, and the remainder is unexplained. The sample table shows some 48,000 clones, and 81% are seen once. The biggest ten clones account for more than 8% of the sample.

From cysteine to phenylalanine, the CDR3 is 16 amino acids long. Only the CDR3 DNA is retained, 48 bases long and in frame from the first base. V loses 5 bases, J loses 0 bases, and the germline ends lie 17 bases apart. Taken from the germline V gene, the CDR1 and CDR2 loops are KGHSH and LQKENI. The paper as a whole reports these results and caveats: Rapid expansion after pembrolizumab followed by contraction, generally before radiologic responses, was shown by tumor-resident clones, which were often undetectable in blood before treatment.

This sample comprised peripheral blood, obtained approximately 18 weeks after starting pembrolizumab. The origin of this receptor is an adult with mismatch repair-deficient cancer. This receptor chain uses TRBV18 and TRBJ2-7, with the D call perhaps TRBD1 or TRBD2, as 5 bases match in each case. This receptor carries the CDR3 CASSSSGAGTSYEQYF. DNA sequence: TGTGCCAGCTCATCCTCCGGGGCGGGCACCTCCTACGAGCAGTACTTC.